The source of this T cell receptor (beta chain) is a study of blood T cell repertoires in COVID-19. The wider study: COVID-19 samples, acute and convalescent, were from the United States, Italy and Spain. T cells, B-cell-depleted T cells, or PBMCs provided the cDNA or gDNA that served as material.

CDR1 SGHTA and CDR2 FQGNSA come from the germline V gene. The CDR3 consists of 14 residues. V lost 8 bases and J 3 bases, leaving 15 bases between the germline ends. In the original workflow: Nucleated cell counts were estimated from reference gene primer amplification. TCRdb keeps only in-frame clones here, not all; method: immunoSEQ multiplex PCR. For V, J and clone size, that table is used; D and trimming come from the DNA. The sample shows 50,000 to 60,000 clones, more than 75% of them seen only once. The receptor was isolated from a human donor with active COVID-19. The donor label of this sample is uncertain. This chain links TRBV7-2 with TRBJ2-3; D ambiguous. The sequenced material came from peripheral blood. This CDR3 is CASGLWLGTDTQYF. The CDR3, as DNA: TGTGCCAGCGGCCTTTGGCTAGGAACAGATACGCAGTATTTT.